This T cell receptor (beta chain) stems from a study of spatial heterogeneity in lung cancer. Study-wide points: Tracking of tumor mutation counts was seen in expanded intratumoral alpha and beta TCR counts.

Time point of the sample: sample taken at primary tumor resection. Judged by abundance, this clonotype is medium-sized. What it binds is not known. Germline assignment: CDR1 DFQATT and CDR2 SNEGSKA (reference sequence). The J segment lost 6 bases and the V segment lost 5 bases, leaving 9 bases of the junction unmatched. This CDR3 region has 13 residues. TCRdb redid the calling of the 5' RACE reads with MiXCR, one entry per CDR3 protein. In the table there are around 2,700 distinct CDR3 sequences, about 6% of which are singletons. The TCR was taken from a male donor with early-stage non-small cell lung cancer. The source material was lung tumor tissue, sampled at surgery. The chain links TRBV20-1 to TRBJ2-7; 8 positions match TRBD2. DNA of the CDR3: TGCAGTGCTCCGGGCAGCGGGAGAGGCGAGCAGTACTTC. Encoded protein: CSAPGSGRGEQYF.